This T cell receptor (beta chain) was sequenced for a study of T cells after yellow fever vaccination. TCRdb itself ran the 5' RACE reads through MiXCR, one entry per CDR3 protein. The sample holds about 320,000 distinct CDR3 sequences; approximately 4% are singletons and the top ten take approximately 19%. In its sample, this clonotype was seen many times. The CDR3 loop spans 12 amino acids. Germline V gene lookup returns CDR1 SGHTA and CDR2 FQGTGA. V was shortened by 5 bases and J by 5 bases, with 9 bases between the two germline ends. The TCR originated in a man aged 18 to 30 who received the YFV17D yellow fever vaccine. Sequenced material: PBMCs, taken 15 days after the yellow fever booster vaccination. V and J are TRBV7-3 and TRBJ1-2; D remains ambiguous. The CDR3, as DNA: TGTGCCAGCAGCCCCCCGGGATATGGCTACACCTTC. This encodes CASSPPGYGYTF.